This paragraph covers one T cell receptor (beta chain) sequence. The antigen remains undetermined. The data are from a study of graft-versus-host responses after intestinal transplantation. The assay was immunoSEQ multiplex PCR, and TCRdb's table has in-frame clones only and misses some. The table lists around 93,000 clones, 85% to 95% of them singletons, with 5.5% to 7% in the top ten. The length of the CDR3 is 14 residues. Germline V lookup: CDR1 MNHNY, CDR2 SVGAGI (reference sequence). Trimming took 7 bases from V and 1 from J, leaving 12 bases between them. The sequencing used unstimulated CD8+ T cells sorted from spleen or lymph node cells, collected before intestinal transplant. This TCR derives from a human donor who received an intestinal transplant. The chain links TRBV6-6 to TRBJ2-3; a weak D match, TRBD2 (5 bases). The CDR3 region has the DNA TGTGCCAGCAACCCCCTCGGGGGCACAGATACGCAGTATTTT. As protein: CASNPLGGTDTQYF.